This entry lists 19 T cell receptor beta chains sequenced from one sample in a study of blood T cell repertoires in COVID-19. This table comes from immunoSEQ multiplex PCR, and its TCRdb copy is limited to in-frame clones, with some not included. The sample lists under 200,000 clones, around 84% seen once, with approximately 0.5% in the top ten. The sequenced sample was peripheral blood. The receptors here all came from a man aged 55 to 70 with COVID-19, enrolled during active disease.

This clone was seen a single time. CDR3 DNA sequence: TGTGCCAGCAGTCCGGACAGCGCAACTAATGAAAAACTGTTTTTT. Protein: CASSPDSATNEKLFF. The V call is TRBV27, the J call TRBJ1-4; maybe TRBD1 (6 bases). The germline gives CDR1 MNHEY, CDR2 SMNVEV (reference sequence). This CDR3 comprises 15 residues. Trimming took 5 bases from V and 0 from J, leaving 10 bases between them.

As DNA, the CDR3 is TGTGCCAGCAGTCCACAACGGACAGCAAATTCACCCCTCCACTTT. Amino acid sequence: CASSPQRTANSPLHF. The chain carries TRBV6-5 and TRBJ1-6; TRBD1 might be the D (6 bases). This CDR3 is 15 amino acids long. CDR1 is MNHEY and CDR2 is SVGAGI in the germline V gene. Trimming took 5 bases from V and 7 from J, leaving 15 bases between them.

The chain links TRBV11-2 to TRBJ2-3; 9 nucleotides match TRBD2. The CDR3 has 16 amino acids. The ends lost 3 bases at V and 0 bases at J; junction bases unmatched: 4. Germline lookup yields CDR1 SGHAT and CDR2 FQNNGV. The CDR3 coding sequence is TGTGCCAGCAGCTTTCGTCTAGCGGGAAGCACAGATACGCAGTATTTT. Translating it yields CASSFRLAGSTDTQYF.

The chain is built from TRBV25-1 and TRBJ1-2, with 8 bases that match TRBD1. The CDR3 sequence is 14 residues long. Germline V lookup: CDR1 MGHDK, CDR2 SYGVNS. V lost 2 bases and J lost 6; bases outside the gene matches: 5. CDR3 bases: TGTGCCAGCAGTGAAACAGGGGGAATGAATGGCTACACCTTC. Protein sequence: CASSETGGMNGYTF.

This rearrangement joins TRBV6-5 to TRBJ2-3; D perhaps matches TRBD2 (6 bases). The germline V and J ends were trimmed by 4 bases and 11 bases, with 13 bases remaining between them. The CDR3 consists of 12 residues. In germline, CDR1 is MNHEY, CDR2 SVGAGI. In nucleotides, the CDR3 is TGTGCCAGCAGTTCGGGAGCTTGGAAGCAGTATTTT. Translating gives CASSSGAWKQYF.

The J gene is TRBJ1-4, the V gene TRBV19, with unresolved D. From germline, CDR1 is LNHDA and CDR2 SQIVND (reference sequence). CDR3 size: 15 residues. Trimming left V 4 bases short and J 0 bases short, with 9 bases between. For the CDR3, the DNA is TGTGCCAGTAGTACCAGCGGGACAACTAATGAAAAACTGTTTTTT. This gives the protein CASSTSGTTNEKLFF.

Note on this clone: A read error may produce the germline difference seen at one junction end. This chain joins TRBV7-9 and TRBJ1-2; TRBD1 aligns across 9 bases. CDR1 SEHNR and CDR2 FQNEAQ come from the germline V gene (reference sequence). The CDR3 totals 15 residues. The chain's CDR3 is CASSLAGQGYYGYTF. As DNA, the CDR3 is TGTGCCAGCAGCCTAGCTGGACAGGGGTACTATGGCTACACCTTC.

The chain has TRBV7-2 and TRBJ2-1; TRBD1 is a possible D gene (5 bases). The CDR3 sequence is 12 residues long. Germline CDR1 reads SGHTA; CDR2 reads FQGNSA. The V end lost 5 bases, the J end lost 9 bases, and 11 bases lay between the germline ends. CDR3 residues: CASSTQGIEQFF. The CDR3 region has the DNA TGTGCCAGCAGCACCCAGGGCATTGAGCAGTTCTTC.

The rearrangement uses TRBV7-9 and TRBJ2-7; TRBD2 agrees at 12 bases. This CDR3 region has 15 residues. Germline CDR1 SEHNR, CDR2 FQNEAQ (reference sequence). The V segment lost 3 bases and the J segment 5 bases; nucleotides outside the gene matches: 5. This chain's CDR3 is CASSLRTSGTHEQYF. The CDR3, as DNA: TGTGCCAGCAGCTTGAGGACTAGCGGGACCCACGAGCAGTACTTC.

This chain links TRBV30 with TRBJ2-7, with 7 bases aligning to TRBD1. Germline V gene sequence: CDR1 GTSNPN, CDR2 SVGIG (reference sequence). V lost 7 bases and J lost 6; bases outside the gene matches: 18. The CDR3 loop spans 15 amino acids. CDR3 sequence (DNA): TGTGCCTTTTTACCGAGACAGGGATTAAAGGGCGAGCAGTACTTC. The encoded protein is CAFLPRQGLKGEQYF.

This chain connects TRBV19 to TRBJ2-7; 8 bases are a match to TRBD2. This CDR3 spans 12 amino acids. The V segment lost 7 bases and the J segment 3 bases; nucleotides outside the gene matches: 2. Looked up from germline, CDR1 is LNHDA and CDR2 is SQIVND (reference sequence). CDR3 protein: CASNAGGYEQYF. CDR3 sequence (DNA): TGTGCCAGTAATGCGGGGGGCTACGAGCAGTACTTC. The full variable domain, in which reference TRBV19 and TRBJ2-7 provide the parts outside the CDR3, is DGGITQSPKYLFRKEGQNVTLSCEQNLNHDAMYWYRQDPGQGLRLIYYSQIVNDFQKGDIAEGYSVSREKKESFPLTVTSAQKNPTAFYLCASNAGGYEQYFGPGTRLTVT.

The rearrangement links TRBV5-4 to TRBJ1-1; a possible D gene is TRBD1 (5 bases). Germline V lookup: CDR1 SGHNT, CDR2 YYREEE (reference sequence). V shed 1 base and J shed 3 bases, with 16 bases lying between them. The CDR3 is 16 amino acids. CDR3 residues: CASSLFGRGRDTEAFF. CDR3 coding DNA: TGTGCCAGCAGCTTGTTCGGCCGGGGGAGGGACACTGAAGCTTTCTTT.

This chain connects TRBV7-2 to TRBJ2-1; D gene uncertain. Germline values: CDR1 SGHTA, CDR2 FQGNSA. Trimming removed 3 bases from V and 2 bases from J, with 11 bases in between. This CDR3 is built from 15 residues. The CDR3 loop reads CASSFFRVTYNEQFF. The CDR3 DNA sequence: TGTGCCAGCAGCTTTTTCCGGGTAACCTACAATGAGCAGTTCTTC.

The rearrangement uses TRBV15 and TRBJ1-2; TRBD1 matches 10 bases. The germline gives CDR1 LNHNV, CDR2 YYDKDF (reference sequence). The CDR3 runs to 17 residues. Trimming cost V 5 bases and J 6 bases; bases outside gene matches: 15. The CDR3 loop is CATSPRPGQGGFDGYTF. The CDR3 coding sequence is TGTGCCACCAGCCCCCGGCCCGGACAGGGGGGATTCGATGGCTACACCTTC.

This clone was observed a few times. The CDR3 loop is CASSVAGHSYEQYF. CDR3 DNA: TGTGCCAGCAGCGTAGCGGGACATTCCTACGAGCAGTACTTC. The chain joins TRBV11-3 to TRBJ2-7, with 8 positions matching TRBD2. The germline V gene encodes CDR1 SGHNT and CDR2 YENEEA. The junction had 4 bases not matched to a gene; V was cut back by 5 bases and J by 1 base. The CDR3 length is 14 residues.

The V and J genes are TRBV28 and TRBJ2-1; 9 positions agree with TRBD1. Unmatched junction bases numbered 12, after V lost 6 bases and J lost 6 bases. CDR1 is MDHEN, CDR2 SYDVKM, per germline. CDR3 size: 16 residues. CDR3 region: CASSPPPGQGTNEQFF. CDR3 DNA: TGTGCCAGCAGCCCCCCGCCCGGACAGGGGACCAATGAGCAGTTCTTC.

The chain employs TRBV7-2 and TRBJ2-2; unclear D gene. CDR3 size: 15 residues. The germline gives CDR1 SGHTA, CDR2 FQGNSA. The germline V and J ends were trimmed by 4 bases and 2 bases, with 11 bases remaining between them. CDR3 sequence: CASSSDRHNTGELFF. Here the CDR3 DNA reads TGTGCCAGCAGCTCAGATAGACACAACACCGGGGAGCTGTTTTTT. Full variable domain (missing parts from reference TRBV7-2 and TRBJ2-2): GAGVSQSPSNKVTEKGKDVELRCDPISGHTALYWYRQSLGQGLEFLIYFQGNSAPDKSGLPSDRFSAERTGGSVSTLTIQRTQQEDSAVYLCASSSDRHNTGELFFGEGSRLTVL.

This clone was detected a few times. The rearrangement joins TRBV28 to TRBJ1-2, with 9 bases aligning to TRBD1. V shed 10 bases, J shed 2 bases, and the junction held 14 bases outside the gene matches. The germline V gene encodes CDR1 MDHEN and CDR2 SYDVKM. The CDR3 has 16 residues. CDR3 bases: TGTGCCACTCGATTTACAGGGGGCAGAAGGAACTATGGCTACACCTTC. Protein sequence: CATRFTGGRRNYGYTF.

This chain joins TRBV7-2 and TRBJ1-1; D may be TRBD1 (6 bases). CDR1 and CDR2 from the germline V gene are SGHTA and FQGNSA. CDR3 length: 16 residues. The V gene lost 5 bases and the J gene lost 0 bases, with 16 bases spanning the gap. The CDR3 DNA is TGTGCCAGCAGCCCGCAACCGGGACACCTGAACACTGAAGCTTTCTTT. Translated: CASSPQPGHLNTEAFF.